This T cell receptor beta chain is drawn from a study of shared T cell receptors in the human thymus. The repertoire was sequenced with immunoSEQ multiplex PCR; TCRdb's copy has only in-frame clones and lacks some. The sample carries hundreds of thousands of clones, 75% to 85% recorded once. Looked up from germline, CDR1 is SQVTM and CDR2 is ANQGSEA. This CDR3 is 12 amino acids long. Trimming cost V 4 bases and J 8 bases, with 14 bases left between them. These same data were also listed under a study on human thymus T cells.

The sequencing sample was made of thymocytes. This sequence originates from a boy younger than two with a congenital heart defect. The chain carries TRBV29-1 and TRBJ1-2, with no clear D. In nucleotides, the CDR3 is TGCAGCGTTGTGCAGCGGGGAGGAGGCTACACCTTC. It specifies CSVVQRGGGYTF.